Here is one T cell receptor beta chain with its context. Sequencing used immunoSEQ multiplex PCR; TCRdb keeps in-frame clones, though not all of them. This table holds 200,000 or so clones, around 89% found once. The data were taken from a study of T cell responses to AZD1222 COVID-19 vaccine. Sequences were derived from peripheral blood, sampled on day 0 of AZD1222 vaccination. The receptor was derived from an adult in good health.

CDR3: CAWNRGRYGYTF. Written as DNA, the CDR3 is TGTGCCTGGAACAGGGGAAGGTACGGCTACACCTTC. The chain recombines TRBV30 with TRBJ1-2; TRBD1 aligns across 7 bases. Germline V gene sequence: CDR1 GTSNPN, CDR2 SVGIG (reference sequence). Trimming removed 4 bases from V and 8 bases from J; junction bases left unmatched: 7. This CDR3 is 12 amino acids long. The full variable domain, completed using reference TRBV30 and TRBJ1-2, is SQTIHQWPATLVQPVGSPLSLECTVEGTSNPNLYWYRQAAGRGLQLLFYSVGIGQISSEVPQNLSASRPQDRQFILSSKKLLLSDSGFYLCAWNRGRYGYTFGSGTRLTVV.